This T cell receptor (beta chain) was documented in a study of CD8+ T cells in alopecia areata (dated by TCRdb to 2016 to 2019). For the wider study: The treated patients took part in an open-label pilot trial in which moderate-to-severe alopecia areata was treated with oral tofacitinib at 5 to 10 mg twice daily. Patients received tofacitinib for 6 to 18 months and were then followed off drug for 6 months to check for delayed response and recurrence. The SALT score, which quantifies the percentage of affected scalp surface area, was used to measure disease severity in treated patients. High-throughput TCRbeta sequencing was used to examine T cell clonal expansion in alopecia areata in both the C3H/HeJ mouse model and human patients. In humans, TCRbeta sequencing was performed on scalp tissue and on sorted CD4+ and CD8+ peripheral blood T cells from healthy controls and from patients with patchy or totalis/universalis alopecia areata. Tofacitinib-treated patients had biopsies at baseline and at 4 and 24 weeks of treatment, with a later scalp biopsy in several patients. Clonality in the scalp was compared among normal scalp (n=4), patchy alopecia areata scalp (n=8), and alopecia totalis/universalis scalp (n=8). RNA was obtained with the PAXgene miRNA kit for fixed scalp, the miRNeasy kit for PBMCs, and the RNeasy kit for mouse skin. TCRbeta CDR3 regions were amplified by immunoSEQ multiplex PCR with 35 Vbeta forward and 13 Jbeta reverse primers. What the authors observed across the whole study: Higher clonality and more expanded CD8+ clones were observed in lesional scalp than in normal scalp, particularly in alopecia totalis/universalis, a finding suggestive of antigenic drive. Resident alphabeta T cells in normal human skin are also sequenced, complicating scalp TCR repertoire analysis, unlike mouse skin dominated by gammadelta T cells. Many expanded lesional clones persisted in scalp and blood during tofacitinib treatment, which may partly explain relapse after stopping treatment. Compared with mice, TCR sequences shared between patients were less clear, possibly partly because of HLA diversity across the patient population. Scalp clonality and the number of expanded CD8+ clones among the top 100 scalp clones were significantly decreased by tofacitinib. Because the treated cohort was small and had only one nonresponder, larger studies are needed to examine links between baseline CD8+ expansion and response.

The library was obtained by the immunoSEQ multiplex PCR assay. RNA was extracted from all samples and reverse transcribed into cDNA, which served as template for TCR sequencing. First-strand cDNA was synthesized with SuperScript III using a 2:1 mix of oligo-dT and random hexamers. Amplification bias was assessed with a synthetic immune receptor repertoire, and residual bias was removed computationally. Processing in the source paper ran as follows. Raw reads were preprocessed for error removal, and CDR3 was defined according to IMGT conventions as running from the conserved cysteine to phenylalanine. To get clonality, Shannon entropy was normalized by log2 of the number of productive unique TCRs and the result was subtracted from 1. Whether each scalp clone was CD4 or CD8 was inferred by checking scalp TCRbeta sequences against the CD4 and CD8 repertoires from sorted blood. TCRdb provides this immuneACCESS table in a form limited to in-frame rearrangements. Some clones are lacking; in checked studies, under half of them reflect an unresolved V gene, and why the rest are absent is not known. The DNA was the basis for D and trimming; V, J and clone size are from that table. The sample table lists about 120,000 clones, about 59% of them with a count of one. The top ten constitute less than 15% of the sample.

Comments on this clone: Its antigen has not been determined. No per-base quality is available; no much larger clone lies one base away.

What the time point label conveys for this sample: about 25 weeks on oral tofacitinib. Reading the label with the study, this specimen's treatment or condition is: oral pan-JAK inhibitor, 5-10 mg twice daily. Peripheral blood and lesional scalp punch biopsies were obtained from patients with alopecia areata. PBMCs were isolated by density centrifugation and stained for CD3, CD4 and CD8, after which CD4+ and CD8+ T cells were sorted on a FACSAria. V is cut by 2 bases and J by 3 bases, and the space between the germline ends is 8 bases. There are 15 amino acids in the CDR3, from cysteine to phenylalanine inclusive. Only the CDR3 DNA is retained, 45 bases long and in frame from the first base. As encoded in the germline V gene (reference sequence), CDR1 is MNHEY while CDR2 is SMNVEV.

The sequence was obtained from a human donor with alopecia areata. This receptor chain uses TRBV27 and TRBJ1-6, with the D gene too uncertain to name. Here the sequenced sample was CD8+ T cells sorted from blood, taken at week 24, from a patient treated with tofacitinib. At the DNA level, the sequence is TGTGCCAGCAGTTTAAGGGCGGTCTATAATTCACCCCTCCACTTT. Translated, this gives CASSLRAVYNSPLHF.